This is a list of T cell receptor beta chains from one sample in a study of shared clonotypes between healthy human individuals. Sequencing used immunoSEQ multiplex PCR; TCRdb keeps in-frame clones, though not all of them. The repertoire holds around 940,000 clones, with over 60% as singletons. What was sequenced was memory CD4+ T cells sorted from blood. Every receptor here comes from a man between 18 and 29 years old in good health. Each CDR3 is given with its conserved first and last residue. Fields, in order: V gene, D gene, J gene, clone size, CDR3 protein, CDR3 DNA. A D gene is named only where the DNA matches it firmly. Part of the rows lack a size; the others show once, few, many or a class for expanded clones.

V gene: TRBV18; D gene: NA; J gene: TRBJ1-3; clone size: NA; CDR3 protein: CASSPQQARGDTIYF; CDR3 DNA: TGTGCCAGCTCACCACAGCAAGCCCGTGGGGACACCATATATTTT
V gene: TRBV5-1; D gene: NA; J gene: TRBJ2-2; clone size: few; CDR3 protein: CASSLGGVDTGELFF; CDR3 DNA: TGCGCCAGCAGCCTGGGCGGTGTTGACACCGGGGAGCTGTTTTTT
V gene: TRBV18; D gene: TRBD1; J gene: TRBJ2-7; clone size: NA; CDR3 protein: CASSPLGAGTGTFHEQYF; CDR3 DNA: TGTGCCAGCTCACCACTTGGGGCCGGGACAGGGACGTTCCACGAGCAGTACTTC
V gene: TRBV28; D gene: NA; J gene: TRBJ2-7; clone size: NA; CDR3 protein: CASSRTALEQYF; CDR3 DNA: TGTGCCAGCAGTCGTACAGCCCTCGAGCAGTACTTC
V gene: TRBV28; D gene: TRBD1; J gene: TRBJ1-5; clone size: NA; CDR3 protein: CASSSGGSNQPQHF; CDR3 DNA: TGTGCCAGCAGTTCAGGGGGATCCAATCAGCCCCAGCATTTT
V gene: TRBV5-1; D gene: NA; J gene: TRBJ2-7; clone size: NA; CDR3 protein: CASSLSGSSYEQYF; CDR3 DNA: TGCGCCAGCAGCCTTAGTGGAAGCTCCTACGAGCAGTACTTC
V gene: TRBV19; D gene: NA; J gene: TRBJ1-1; clone size: NA; CDR3 protein: CASSISVNTEAFF; CDR3 DNA: TGTGCCAGTAGTATCTCAGTGAACACTGAAGCTTTCTTT
V gene: TRBV30; D gene: NA; J gene: TRBJ2-7; clone size: NA; CDR3 protein: CAWSVRDSSYEQYF; CDR3 DNA: TGTGCCTGGAGTGTTAGGGATTCCTCCTACGAGCAGTACTTC
V gene: TRBV5-6; D gene: NA; J gene: TRBJ2-7; clone size: NA; CDR3 protein: CASSLVQVNPYEQYF; CDR3 DNA: TGTGCCAGCAGCTTGGTACAGGTGAACCCCTACGAGCAGTACTTC
V gene: TRBV5-1; D gene: NA; J gene: TRBJ2-7; clone size: NA; CDR3 protein: CASSLAGAGAHEQYF; CDR3 DNA: TGCGCCAGCAGCTTGGCCGGGGCCGGGGCCCACGAGCAGTACTTC
V gene: TRBV7-9; D gene: TRBD2; J gene: TRBJ2-1; clone size: NA; CDR3 protein: CASSLLGTSDWEQFF; CDR3 DNA: TGTGCCAGCAGCCTTCTGGGGACTAGCGATTGGGAGCAGTTCTTC
V gene: TRBV2; D gene: TRBD1; J gene: TRBJ2-7; clone size: NA; CDR3 protein: CASSAQGTYEQYF; CDR3 DNA: TGTGCCAGCAGTGCACAGGGGACCTACGAGCAGTACTTC
V gene: TRBV6-4; D gene: NA; J gene: TRBJ1-3; clone size: few; CDR3 protein: CASSGWTASSGNTIYF; CDR3 DNA: TGTGCCAGCAGTGGGTGGACAGCCAGCTCTGGAAACACCATATATTTT
V gene: TRBV6-4; D gene: NA; J gene: TRBJ2-1; clone size: once; CDR3 protein: CASSVLGGNEQFF; CDR3 DNA: TGTGCCAGCAGTGTCCTAGGGGGAAATGAGCAGTTCTTC
V gene: TRBV7-2; D gene: TRBD1; J gene: TRBJ1-1; clone size: NA; CDR3 protein: CASSLGLGQGVTEAFF; CDR3 DNA: TGTGCCAGCAGCTTAGGACTGGGACAGGGGGTAACTGAAGCTTTCTTT
V gene: TRBV30; D gene: NA; J gene: TRBJ1-2; clone size: few; CDR3 protein: CAWSGAGEDGYTF; CDR3 DNA: TGTGCCTGGAGTGGGGCAGGGGAGGATGGCTACACCTTC
V gene: TRBV4-2; D gene: TRBD1; J gene: TRBJ1-2; clone size: NA; CDR3 protein: CASSQVGQGVTYTF; CDR3 DNA: TGTGCCAGCAGCCAAGTCGGACAGGGGGTCACCTACACCTTC
V gene: TRBV28; D gene: NA; J gene: TRBJ1-5; clone size: NA; CDR3 protein: CASSPPLSYSNQPQHF; CDR3 DNA: TGTGCCAGCAGCCCACCCCTCTCGTATAGCAATCAGCCCCAGCATTTT
V gene: TRBV30; D gene: TRBD2; J gene: TRBJ2-1; clone size: NA; CDR3 protein: CAWSVHPSGTDNEQFF; CDR3 DNA: TGTGCCTGGAGTGTGCATCCTAGCGGGACTGACAATGAGCAGTTCTTC
V gene: TRBV6-6; D gene: TRBD1; J gene: TRBJ1-1; clone size: NA; CDR3 protein: CASSYTRGSGNTEAFF; CDR3 DNA: TGTGCCAGCAGTTATACCAGGGGGAGTGGGAACACTGAAGCTTTCTTT
V gene: TRBV4-3; D gene: NA; J gene: TRBJ1-2; clone size: few; CDR3 protein: CASSQDIPVFPKTGGYTF; CDR3 DNA: TGCGCCAGCAGCCAAGATATTCCGGTATTCCCCAAAACCGGAGGCTACACCTTC
V gene: TRBV6-5; D gene: NA; J gene: TRBJ1-1; clone size: NA; CDR3 protein: CASSSVGDLAFF; CDR3 DNA: TGTGCCAGCAGTTCCGTGGGGGATCTAGCTTTCTTT
V gene: TRBV27; D gene: NA; J gene: TRBJ1-6; clone size: NA; CDR3 protein: CASSLSGVSPLHF; CDR3 DNA: TGTGCCAGCAGTTTATCCGGGGTTTCACCCCTCCACTTT
V gene: TRBV6-6; D gene: NA; J gene: TRBJ2-5; clone size: NA; CDR3 protein: CASLTSTGTQYF; CDR3 DNA: TGTGCCAGCCTAACTAGCACAGGGACCCAGTACTTC
V gene: TRBV5-1; D gene: NA; J gene: TRBJ1-4; clone size: NA; CDR3 protein: CASSEATNEKLFF; CDR3 DNA: TGCGCCAGCAGCGAAGCAACTAATGAAAAACTGTTTTTT
V gene: TRBV6-6; D gene: NA; J gene: TRBJ2-7; clone size: NA; CDR3 protein: CASSSGAYEQYF; CDR3 DNA: TGTGCCAGCAGTTCGGGCGCCTACGAGCAGTACTTC
V gene: TRBV19; D gene: NA; J gene: TRBJ1-5; clone size: once; CDR3 protein: CASRVGSNSNQPQHF; CDR3 DNA: TGTGCCAGTAGAGTGGGCAGCAATAGCAATCAGCCCCAGCATTTT
V gene: TRBV19; D gene: TRBD1; J gene: TRBJ1-2; clone size: NA; CDR3 protein: CASSIPGGQGYTF; CDR3 DNA: TGTGCCAGTAGTATTCCAGGGGGCCAGGGCTACACCTTC
V gene: TRBV4-3; D gene: NA; J gene: TRBJ1-1; clone size: few; CDR3 protein: CASSQDDVKMNTEAFF; CDR3 DNA: TGCGCCAGCAGCCAAGATGACGTAAAAATGAACACTGAAGCTTTCTTT
V gene: TRBV28; D gene: NA; J gene: TRBJ1-5; clone size: once; CDR3 protein: CASRLDISPNQPQHF; CDR3 DNA: TGTGCCAGCAGATTGGACATCTCACCAAATCAGCCCCAGCATTTT
V gene: TRBV30; D gene: TRBD1; J gene: TRBJ2-7; clone size: NA; CDR3 protein: CAWGQVLGEQYF; CDR3 DNA: TGTGCCTGGGGACAGGTGTTGGGCGAGCAGTACTTC
V gene: TRBV19; D gene: TRBD2; J gene: TRBJ2-3; clone size: NA; CDR3 protein: CASSSSGRALTDTQYF; CDR3 DNA: TGTGCCAGTAGTTCTAGCGGGAGGGCCCTCACAGATACGCAGTATTTT
V gene: TRBV11-2; D gene: NA; J gene: TRBJ2-7; clone size: NA; CDR3 protein: CASSSRGRYEQYF; CDR3 DNA: TGTGCCAGCAGCTCTCGGGGCCGCTACGAGCAGTACTTC
V gene: TRBV10-2; D gene: NA; J gene: TRBJ1-2; clone size: NA; CDR3 protein: CASSGRTVSYGYTF; CDR3 DNA: TGCGCCAGCAGTGGACGGACGGTGAGCTATGGCTACACCTTC
V gene: TRBV30; D gene: NA; J gene: TRBJ1-1; clone size: NA; CDR3 protein: CAWIGGRSEAFF; CDR3 DNA: TGTGCCTGGATCGGAGGACGGAGTGAAGCTTTCTTT
V gene: TRBV2; D gene: TRBD1; J gene: TRBJ2-7; clone size: NA; CDR3 protein: CASSWTGRVEQYF; CDR3 DNA: TGTGCCAGCTCCTGGACAGGGCGCGTCGAGCAGTACTTC
V gene: TRBV5-1; D gene: TRBD2; J gene: TRBJ2-7; clone size: NA; CDR3 protein: CASSSGLAGLAYEQYF; CDR3 DNA: TGCGCCAGCAGCTCGGGACTAGCGGGTTTAGCCTACGAGCAGTACTTC
V gene: TRBV19; D gene: NA; J gene: TRBJ1-1; clone size: NA; CDR3 protein: CASSIGGYTEAFF; CDR3 DNA: TGTGCCAGTAGTATTGGGGGTTACACTGAAGCTTTCTTT
V gene: TRBV28; D gene: NA; J gene: TRBJ1-2; clone size: NA; CDR3 protein: CASSLFVVAGYGYTF; CDR3 DNA: TGTGCCAGCAGTTTATTCGTGGTGGCGGGCTATGGCTACACCTTC
V gene: TRBV11-2; D gene: TRBD2; J gene: TRBJ2-6; clone size: NA; CDR3 protein: CASNRLGGLLSGANVLTF; CDR3 DNA: TGTGCCAGCAACCGACTGGGAGGGCTCCTCTCTGGGGCCAACGTCCTGACTTTC
V gene: TRBV6-4; D gene: NA; J gene: TRBJ1-1; clone size: NA; CDR3 protein: CASSGGGEGWSLVTEAFF; CDR3 DNA: TGTGCCAGCAGTGGCGGGGGAGAAGGGTGGAGCCTTGTCACTGAAGCTTTCTTT
V gene: TRBV10-3; D gene: TRBD1; J gene: TRBJ1-6; clone size: NA; CDR3 protein: CAIREGQGNSPLHF; CDR3 DNA: TGTGCCATCAGAGAGGGACAGGGGAATTCACCCCTCCACTTT
V gene: TRBV15; D gene: NA; J gene: TRBJ1-6; clone size: NA; CDR3 protein: CATSTEGRGDSPLHF; CDR3 DNA: TGTGCCACCAGCACCGAAGGCAGGGGAGATTCACCCCTCCACTTT
V gene: TRBV28; D gene: NA; J gene: TRBJ1-1; clone size: NA; CDR3 protein: CASSLTQPNTEAFF; CDR3 DNA: TGTGCCAGCAGTTTGACACAGCCGAACACTGAAGCTTTCTTT
V gene: TRBV2; D gene: TRBD1; J gene: TRBJ1-4; clone size: NA; CDR3 protein: CASRRDRGSEKLFF; CDR3 DNA: TGTGCCAGCAGGCGGGACAGGGGGTCTGAAAAACTGTTTTTT
V gene: TRBV5-1; D gene: TRBD1; J gene: TRBJ1-4; clone size: NA; CDR3 protein: CASSLLGQGKGEKLFF; CDR3 DNA: TGCGCCAGCAGCTTGCTGGGACAGGGGAAAGGTGAAAAACTGTTTTTT
V gene: TRBV6-5; D gene: NA; J gene: TRBJ1-5; clone size: NA; CDR3 protein: CASSYLTGTHF; CDR3 DNA: TGTGCCAGCAGTTACTTGACAGGAACACATTTT
V gene: TRBV18; D gene: NA; J gene: TRBJ2-7; clone size: NA; CDR3 protein: CASSPPGTGIYEQYF; CDR3 DNA: TGTGCCAGCTCACCACCGGGCACAGGTATCTACGAGCAGTACTTC